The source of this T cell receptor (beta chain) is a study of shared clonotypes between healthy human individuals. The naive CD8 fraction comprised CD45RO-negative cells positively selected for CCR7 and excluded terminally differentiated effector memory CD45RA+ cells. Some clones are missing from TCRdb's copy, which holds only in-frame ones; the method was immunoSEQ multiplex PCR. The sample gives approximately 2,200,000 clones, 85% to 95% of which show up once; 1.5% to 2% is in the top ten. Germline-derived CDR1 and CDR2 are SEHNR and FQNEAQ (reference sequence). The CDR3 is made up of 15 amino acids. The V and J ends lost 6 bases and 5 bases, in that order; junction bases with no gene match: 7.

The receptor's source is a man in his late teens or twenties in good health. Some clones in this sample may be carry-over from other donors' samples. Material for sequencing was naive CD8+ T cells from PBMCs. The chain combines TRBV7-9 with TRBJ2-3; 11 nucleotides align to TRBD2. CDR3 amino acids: CASRPGLAEEDTQYF. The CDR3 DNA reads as TGTGCCAGCAGGCCGGGACTAGCGGAGGAAGATACGCAGTATTTT.